These 17 T cell receptor beta chains share one sample of origin, sequenced in a study of shared clonotypes between healthy human individuals. TCRdb's table, derived via immunoSEQ multiplex PCR, lists solely in-frame clones and lacks some. The sample has about 2.3 million clones; just over 90% are singletons. The sample comprised naive CD4+ T cells from PBMCs. Subset given: CD45RA+ positively selected. Receptors were obtained from a man aged 18-30 years in good health. Some clones in this sample may be carry-over from other donors' samples.

The rearrangement joins TRBV5-1 to TRBJ1-1, with D unresolved. The CDR3 runs 14 residues. Per the germline V gene, CDR1 is SGHRS and CDR2 is YFSETQ. V lost 0 bases and J lost 6, with 12 bases in between. In DNA form, the CDR3 reads TGCGCCAGCAGCTTGGGCCTTAGCGGGTCTGAAGCTTTCTTT. Protein sequence: CASSLGLSGSEAFF.

This clone occurred once. V is TRBV28 and J is TRBJ2-5; D is uncertain. The V gene's germline CDR1 is MDHEN and CDR2 SYDVKM. V dropped 5 bases and J dropped 2 bases, with 9 bases sitting between them. The CDR3 is made up of 13 amino acids. CDR3 coding DNA: TGTGCCAGCAGTCGCCCTAGGCAAGAGACCCAGTACTTC. Amino acids: CASSRPRQETQYF.

The rearrangement joins TRBV7-2 to TRBJ2-7; TRBD1 matches 9 bases. Germline values: CDR1 SGHTA, CDR2 FQGNSA. V lost 5 bases to trimming and J lost 3 bases; unmatched junction nucleotides: 5. The CDR3 loop spans 14 amino acids. The CDR3 nucleotides are TGTGCCAGCAGCCTACCGGGACAGGGCTACGAGCAGTACTTC. This gives the protein CASSLPGQGYEQYF. Full variable domain (remainder filled in from reference TRBV7-2 and TRBJ2-7): GAGVSQSPSNKVTEKGKDVELRCDPISGHTALYWYRQSLGQGLEFLIYFQGNSAPDKSGLPSDRFSAERTGGSVSTLTIQRTQQEDSAVYLCASSLPGQGYEQYFGPGTRLTVT.

CDR3 nucleotides: TGTGCCAGCAGTCGTAACAGGGTGAGCAGATACGAGCAGTACTTC. It codes for CASSRNRVSRYEQYF. V gene TRBV27 combines with J gene TRBJ2-7, with a weak D call TRBD1 (6 bases). Per germline, CDR1 MNHEY and CDR2 SMNVEV (reference sequence). Trimming cost V 5 bases and J 4 bases, with 18 bases left between them. This CDR3 contains 15 residues.

The chain recombines TRBV19 with TRBJ1-1; D remains unclear. Germline lookup yields CDR1 LNHDA and CDR2 SQIVND (reference sequence). V was clipped by 4 bases and J by 5 bases, with 2 bases between them. The CDR3 consists of 10 residues. The CDR3 is CASSRTEAFF. The CDR3 bases are TGTGCCAGTAGTAGGACTGAAGCTTTCTTT.

The chain combines TRBV9 with TRBJ2-7; the D call may be TRBD1 or TRBD2 (5 bases each). This CDR3 contains 15 residues. Germline CDR1 and CDR2: SGDLS and YYNGEE. V lost 0 bases and J lost 2, with 12 bases in between. CDR3 loop: CASSVVPGAAYEQYF. The CDR3 nucleotides are TGTGCCAGCAGCGTAGTGCCCGGGGCAGCCTACGAGCAGTACTTC.

This clone was seen a single time. This chain connects TRBV5-1 to TRBJ2-1; D may correspond to TRBD1 or TRBD2 (5 bases each). Trimming took off 4 bases at V and 3 bases at J, with 14 bases between the two ends. The CDR3 runs 15 residues. The germline CDR1 and CDR2 sequences are SGHRS and YFSETQ. DNA of the CDR3: TGCGCCAGCAGCCCGGGGCCAGGGAACTACAATGAGCAGTTCTTC. Translating it yields CASSPGPGNYNEQFF.

This chain connects TRBV10-3 to TRBJ1-1; 9 bases fit TRBD1. Germline-derived CDR1 and CDR2 are ENHRY and SYGVKD. The CDR3 consists of 16 residues. V shed 2 bases and J 5 bases; nucleotides not matched to a gene: 9. This CDR3 reads CAISEPDRGRRTEAFF. CDR3 coding DNA: TGTGCCATCAGTGAGCCGGACAGGGGCCGGAGGACTGAAGCTTTCTTT.

This sequence joins TRBV6-1 and TRBJ2-2, with 10 bases fitting TRBD2. V shed 4 bases and J 4 bases; nucleotides not matched to a gene: 9. The length of the CDR3 is 17 residues. The germline CDR1 and CDR2 sequences are MNHNS and SASEGT. CDR3 bases: TGTGCCAGCAGTGGGTCAGCGGGAGGGCCACCCACCGGGGAGCTGTTTTTT. Translated, it gives CASSGSAGGPPTGELFF.

The CDR3 DNA is TGCGCCAGCAGCTCATCGGACAGATCCGAGCAGTACTTC. This sequence encodes CASSSSDRSEQYF. The gene calls are TRBV5-1 and TRBJ2-7, with TRBD1 as a possible D gene (6 bases). V shed 3 bases and J shed 6 bases, with 13 bases lying between them. This CDR3 is built from 13 residues. CDR1 is SGHRS, CDR2 YFSETQ, per germline.

The chain couples TRBV7-3 to TRBJ2-5, with 7 positions matching TRBD1. The CDR3 totals 15 residues. The junction had 8 bases not matched to a gene; V was cut back by 2 bases and J by 5 bases. From germline, CDR1 is SGHTA and CDR2 FQGTGA. For the CDR3, the DNA is TGTGCCAGCAGCTTAGGACAGGCTGAGGCGGAGACCCAGTACTTC. Its protein product is CASSLGQAEAETQYF.

The chain is built from TRBV28 and TRBJ2-6; D gene uncertain. The length of the CDR3 is 16 residues. Trimming removed 1 base at V and 0 bases at J, with 7 bases between. Germline-derived CDR1 and CDR2 are MDHEN and SYDVKM. This chain's CDR3 is CASSLSSVSGANVLTF. CDR3 sequence (DNA): TGTGCCAGCAGTTTATCTTCGGTCTCTGGGGCCAACGTCCTGACTTTC.

Points on this clone: This same CDR3 is encoded by further DNA sequences in the sample. The V call is TRBV30, the J call TRBJ1-1; D not certain. Germline values: CDR1 GTSNPN, CDR2 SVGIG (reference sequence). V lost 3 bases and J 5 bases, leaving 13 bases between the germline ends. This CDR3 contains 13 residues. The CDR3: CAWSVSGGTEAFF. The CDR3 DNA reads as TGTGCCTGGAGCGTCAGTGGAGGGACTGAAGCTTTCTTT.

The chain couples TRBV7-6 to TRBJ2-2; D is uncertain. Per the germline V gene, CDR1 is SGHVS and CDR2 is FNYEAQ. This CDR3 spans 16 amino acids. The V and J ends lost 1 base and 1 base respectively, with 10 bases between them. CDR3 in amino acids: CASSLEVGVNTGELFF. The CDR3 DNA follows: TGTGCCAGCAGCTTAGAGGTTGGGGTGAACACCGGGGAGCTGTTTTTT.

A remark on this clone: The sample holds other DNA sequences that translate to the same CDR3. J is TRBJ2-7 and V is TRBV30; TRBD2 agrees at 7 bases. There are 14 residues in the CDR3. Trimming removed 2 bases from V and 3 bases from J; junction bases left unmatched: 7. CDR1 and CDR2 from the germline V gene are GTSNPN and SVGIG (reference sequence). The DNA of the CDR3 is TGTGCCTGGAGTCTCGGCGGGGGTCGCTACGAGCAGTACTTC. Protein: CAWSLGGGRYEQYF.

V is TRBV9 and J is TRBJ2-5; TRBD2 matches 11 bases. This CDR3 has 18 residues. Germline values: CDR1 SGDLS, CDR2 YYNGEE. V trimming: 1 base; J trimming: 1 base; junction bases outside the gene matches: 9. The CDR3 DNA sequence: TGTGCCAGCAGCGTACACACTAGCGGGAGCCAACTCCAAGAGACCCAGTACTTC. This sequence encodes CASSVHTSGSQLQETQYF.

The V gene is TRBV28, the J gene TRBJ2-7; no firm D call. This CDR3 comprises 15 residues. Trimming took 3 bases from V and 7 from J, leaving 19 bases between them. The V gene's germline CDR1 is MDHEN and CDR2 SYDVKM. CDR3: CASSFLSPRPEEQYF. The CDR3, as DNA: TGTGCCAGCAGTTTTCTGTCGCCCCGGCCAGAGGAGCAGTACTTC.